This is a list of T cell receptor beta chains from one sample in a study of blood T cells in healthy people across ages. TCRdb itself ran the 5' RACE reads through MiXCR, one entry per CDR3 protein. Altogether around 780,000 distinct CDR3 sequences are present, 56% being singletons, with the ten largest covering roughly 25%. The sample was blood. All receptors come from a man aged 35 to 55 in good health. CDR3s leave out the opening cysteine and the closing phenylalanine or tryptophan. The order of the fields is V gene, CDR3 length, J gene, CDR3 protein.

V: TRBV5-1; length: 12; J: TRBJ2-3; CDR3: ASSLDRGIGTQY
V: TRBV9; length: 9; J: TRBJ1-1; CDR3: ASKGETEAF
V: TRBV7-2; length: 12; J: TRBJ2-3; CDR3: ASSSDPSIDTQY
V: TRBV6-2/TRBV6-3; length: 11; J: TRBJ2-1; CDR3: ASTRDWNNEQF
V: TRBV6-5; length: 13; J: TRBJ1-6; CDR3: ASSYSASIDSPLH
V: TRBV7-2; length: 16; J: -; CDR3: ASSLEGTSGSSYNEQY
V: TRBV21-1; length: 12; J: TRBJ2-1; CDR3: ASSKRGKYNEQF
V: TRBV20-1; length: 13; J: TRBJ2-1; CDR3: SARVSGLVGNEQF
V: TRBV7-9; length: 12; J: TRBJ2-1; CDR3: ASSLPGTAREQF
V: TRBV20-1; length: 11; J: TRBJ2-5; CDR3: SARRGLYNEQY
V: TRBV24-1; length: 12; J: TRBJ1-5; CDR3: ATSQGSSNQPQH
V: TRBV4-3; length: 13; J: -; CDR3: ASSLDLSSYNEQY
V: TRBV4-1; length: 9; J: TRBJ2-5; CDR3: ASSQAETQY
V: TRBV7-2; length: 12; J: TRBJ1-4; CDR3: ASSPGTAVEKLF
V: TRBV20-1; length: 15; J: TRBJ2-2; CDR3: SARRTSGGPGTGELF
V: TRBV20-1; length: 14; J: TRBJ2-3; CDR3: SARSGRGDETDTQY
V: TRBV9; length: 14; J: TRBJ2-1; CDR3: ASSPSSGGAINEQF
V: TRBV12-3/TRBV12-4; length: 12; J: TRBJ1-5; CDR3: ASSFDLSGIVRH
V: TRBV4-3; length: 14; J: TRBJ2-1; CDR3: ASSQDPAGSYNEQF
V: TRBV3-1; length: 14; J: TRBJ2-5; CDR3: ASSQDQNQRWETQY
V: TRBV6-5; length: 13; J: TRBJ1-2; CDR3: ASSRIPQAPQGYT
V: TRBV9; length: 14; J: TRBJ2-5; CDR3: ASSVAVSGAQETQY
V: TRBV4-2; length: 14; J: TRBJ2-1; CDR3: ASSQEGTSGTNEQF
V: TRBV7-8; length: 13; J: TRBJ2-7; CDR3: ASSYNTGFLDEQY
V: TRBV9; length: 13; J: TRBJ1-6; CDR3: ASSVGSDDNSPLH
V: TRBV5-4; length: 11; J: TRBJ2-7; CDR3: ASSTPGLGEQY
V: TRBV14; length: 10; J: TRBJ2-7; CDR3: ASSQTGYEQY
V: TRBV25-1; length: 14; J: TRBJ2-7; CDR3: ASSELTDKPSYEQY
V: TRBV25-1; length: 14; J: TRBJ2-3; CDR3: ASSGRLAGSTDTQY
V: TRBV7-2; length: 11; J: TRBJ1-1; CDR3: ASSPWVNTEAF